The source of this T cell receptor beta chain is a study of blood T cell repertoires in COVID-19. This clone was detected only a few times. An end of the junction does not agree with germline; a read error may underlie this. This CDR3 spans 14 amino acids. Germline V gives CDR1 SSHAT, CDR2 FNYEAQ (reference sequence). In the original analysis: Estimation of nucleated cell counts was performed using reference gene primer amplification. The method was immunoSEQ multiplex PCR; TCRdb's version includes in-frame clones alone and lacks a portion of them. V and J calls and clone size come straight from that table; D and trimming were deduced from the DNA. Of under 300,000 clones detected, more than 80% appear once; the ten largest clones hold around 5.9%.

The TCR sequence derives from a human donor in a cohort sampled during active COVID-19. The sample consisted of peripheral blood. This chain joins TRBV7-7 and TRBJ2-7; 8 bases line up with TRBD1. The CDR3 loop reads CASSPPDRDYEQYF. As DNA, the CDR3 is TGTGCTAGCAGCCCCCCGGACAGGGACTACGAGCAGTACTTC. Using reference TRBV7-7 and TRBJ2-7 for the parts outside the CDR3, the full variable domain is GAGVSQSPRYKVTKRGQDVTLRCDPISSHATLYWYQQALGQGPEFLTYFNYEAQPDKSGLPSDRFSAERPEGSISTLTIQRTEQRDSAMYRCASSPPDRDYEQYFGPGTRLTVT.